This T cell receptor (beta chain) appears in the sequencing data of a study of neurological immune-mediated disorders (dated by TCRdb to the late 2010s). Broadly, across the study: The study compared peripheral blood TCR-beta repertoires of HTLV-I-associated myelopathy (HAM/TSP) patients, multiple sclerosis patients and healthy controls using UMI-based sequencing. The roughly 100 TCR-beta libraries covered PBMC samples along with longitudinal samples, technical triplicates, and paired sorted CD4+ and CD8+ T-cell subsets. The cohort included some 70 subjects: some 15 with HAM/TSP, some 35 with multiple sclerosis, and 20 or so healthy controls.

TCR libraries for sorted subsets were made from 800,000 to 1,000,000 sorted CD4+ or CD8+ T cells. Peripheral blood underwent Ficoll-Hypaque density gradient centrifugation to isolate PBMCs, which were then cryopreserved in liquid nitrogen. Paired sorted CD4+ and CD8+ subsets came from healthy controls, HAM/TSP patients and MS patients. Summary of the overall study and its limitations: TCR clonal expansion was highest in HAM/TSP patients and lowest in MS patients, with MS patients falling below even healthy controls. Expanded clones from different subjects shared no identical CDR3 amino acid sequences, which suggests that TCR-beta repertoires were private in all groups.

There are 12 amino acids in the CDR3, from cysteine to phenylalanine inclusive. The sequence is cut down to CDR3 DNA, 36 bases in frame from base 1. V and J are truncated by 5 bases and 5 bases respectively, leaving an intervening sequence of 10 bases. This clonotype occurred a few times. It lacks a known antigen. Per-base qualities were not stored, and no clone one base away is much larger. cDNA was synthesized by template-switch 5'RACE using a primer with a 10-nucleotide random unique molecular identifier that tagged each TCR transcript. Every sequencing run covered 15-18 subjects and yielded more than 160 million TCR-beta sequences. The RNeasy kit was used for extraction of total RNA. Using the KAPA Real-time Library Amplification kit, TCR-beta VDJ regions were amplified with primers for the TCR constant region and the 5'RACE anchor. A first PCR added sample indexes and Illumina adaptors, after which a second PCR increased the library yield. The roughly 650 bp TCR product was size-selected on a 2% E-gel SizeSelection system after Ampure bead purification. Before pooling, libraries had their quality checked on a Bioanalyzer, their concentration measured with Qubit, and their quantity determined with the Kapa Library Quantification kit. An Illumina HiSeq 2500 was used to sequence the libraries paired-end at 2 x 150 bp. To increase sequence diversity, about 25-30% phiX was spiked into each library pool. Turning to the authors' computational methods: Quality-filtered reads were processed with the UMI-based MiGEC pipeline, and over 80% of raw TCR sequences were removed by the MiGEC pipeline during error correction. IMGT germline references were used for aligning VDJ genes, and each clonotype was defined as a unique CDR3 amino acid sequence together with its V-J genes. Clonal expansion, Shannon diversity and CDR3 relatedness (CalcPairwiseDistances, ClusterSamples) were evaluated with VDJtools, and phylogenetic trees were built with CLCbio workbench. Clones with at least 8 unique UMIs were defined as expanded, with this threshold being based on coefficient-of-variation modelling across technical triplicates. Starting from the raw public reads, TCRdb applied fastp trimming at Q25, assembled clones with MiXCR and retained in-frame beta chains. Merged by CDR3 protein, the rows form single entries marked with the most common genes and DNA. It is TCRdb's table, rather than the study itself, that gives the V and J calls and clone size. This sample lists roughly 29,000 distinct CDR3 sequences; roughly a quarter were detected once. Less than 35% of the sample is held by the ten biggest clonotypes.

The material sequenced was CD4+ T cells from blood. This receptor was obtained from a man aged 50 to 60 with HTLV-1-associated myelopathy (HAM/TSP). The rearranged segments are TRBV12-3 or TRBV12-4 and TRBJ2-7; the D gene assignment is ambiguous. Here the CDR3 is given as CASSQVAHEQYF. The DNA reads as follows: TGTGCCAGCAGTCAAGTCGCCCACGAGCAGTACTTC.